The 25 T cell receptor beta chains below were found in one sample sequenced in a study of T cell responses to AZD1222 COVID-19 vaccine. Libraries were prepared by immunoSEQ multiplex PCR; TCRdb keeps only in-frame clonotypes and omits some of them. The sample consists of fewer than 110,000 clones, around 91% of them appearing once. The sample consisted of peripheral blood, taken on day 0 of AZD1222 vaccination. Source of these receptors: an adult in good health.

V gene TRBV19 combines with J gene TRBJ1-1; D gene ambiguous. This CDR3 is 13 amino acids long. Trimming removed 4 bases at V and 7 bases at J, with 13 bases between. Germline V gene data show CDR1 as LNHDA and CDR2 as SQIVND (reference sequence). The CDR3 spells CASSKVLRGEAFF. DNA for the CDR3: TGTGCCAGTAGTAAGGTACTTCGCGGTGAAGCTTTCTTT.

The V call is TRBV9, the J call TRBJ2-6; D is undetermined. The length of the CDR3 is 15 residues. The germline gives CDR1 SGDLS, CDR2 YYNGEE. V lost 3 bases, J lost 2 bases, and 9 bases lay in between. CDR3 sequence (DNA): TGTGCCAGCAGCGCGGACGGTGCTGGGGCCAACGTCCTGACTTTC. Protein: CASSADGAGANVLTF. Variable domain in full (rest from reference TRBV9 and TRBJ2-6): DSGVTQTPKHLITATGQRVTLRCSPRSGDLSVYWYQQSLDQGLQFLIQYYNGEERAKGNILERFSAQQFPDLHSELNLSSLELGDSALYFCASSADGAGANVLTFGAGSRLTVL.

This CDR3 is CASSYGREGPYEQYF. In DNA form, the CDR3 reads TGTGCCAGCAGTTACGGGCGGGAGGGCCCCTACGAGCAGTACTTC. V is TRBV6-5 and J is TRBJ2-7; 9 nucleotides line up with TRBD2. The germline gives CDR1 MNHEY, CDR2 SVGAGI. V shed 2 bases, J shed 2 bases, and the junction held 4 bases outside the gene matches. This CDR3 region has 15 residues.

This clone has a single count. The CDR3 sequence: CASSPWTGNTEAFF. The CDR3 coding sequence is TGTGCCAGCAGTCCCTGGACAGGGAACACTGAAGCTTTCTTT. The rearrangement links TRBV6-2 or TRBV6-3 to TRBJ1-1; 7 bases match TRBD1. The CDR3 totals 14 residues. Per germline, CDR1 MNHEY and CDR2 SVGEGT. Germline trimming cut 5 bases from V and 1 base from J; bases unmatched to any gene: 4.

This clone was found once. The chain combines TRBV7-2 with TRBJ2-4; D not resolved. V gave up 4 bases and J gave up 9 bases, with 10 bases separating them. The CDR3 consists of 12 residues. In germline, CDR1 is SGHTA, CDR2 FQGNSA. The CDR3 region has the DNA TGTGCCAGCAGCTCATGGACCGGCATTCAGTACTTC. It is translated as CASSSWTGIQYF.

V is TRBV7-9 and J is TRBJ2-1; D uncertain. Trimming took off 6 bases at V and 0 bases at J, with 15 bases between the two ends. The length of the CDR3 is 16 residues. Germline CDR1 and CDR2: SEHNR and FQNEAQ (reference sequence). CDR3 nucleotide sequence: TGTGCCAGCAGAGACCCACTGGTTAGCTCCTACAATGAGCAGTTCTTC. It specifies CASRDPLVSSYNEQFF.

The chain recombines TRBV15 with TRBJ1-5; D is ambiguous. V dropped 5 bases and J dropped 5 bases, with 10 bases sitting between them. The V gene's germline CDR1 is LNHNV and CDR2 YYDKDF (reference sequence). This CDR3 is 13 amino acids long. The CDR3 spells CATSASTHQPQHF. In DNA, the CDR3 is TGTGCCACCAGCGCATCGACCCATCAGCCCCAGCATTTT. The variable domain in full, completed from reference TRBV15 and TRBJ1-5, reads DAMVIQNPRYQVTQFGKPVTLSCSQTLNHNVMYWYQQKSSQAPKLLFHYYDKDFNNEADTPDNFQSRRPNTSFCFLDIRSPGLGDTAMYLCATSASTHQPQHFGDGTRLSIL.

The chain links TRBV27 to TRBJ2-6; no clear D. The V gene lost 4 bases and the J gene lost 0 bases, with 4 bases spanning the gap. This CDR3 spans 14 amino acids. Germline CDR1 is MNHEY and CDR2 is SMNVEV (reference sequence). DNA of the CDR3: TGTGCCAGCAGTTCATCCTCTGGGGCCAACGTCCTGACTTTC. Translation: CASSSSSGANVLTF.

The chain uses TRBV27 and TRBJ2-7; the D call may be TRBD1 or TRBD2 (5 bases each). The CDR3 extends over 13 amino acids. Trimming cost V 10 bases and J 0 bases, with 13 bases left between them. The germline V gene encodes CDR1 MNHEY and CDR2 SMNVEV (reference sequence). CDR3 in amino acids: CATAAGSSYEQYF. CDR3 sequence (DNA): TGTGCCACCGCGGCAGGGAGCTCCTACGAGCAGTACTTC.

The gene calls are TRBV18 and TRBJ2-3, with 16 bases identical to TRBD2. The CDR3 length is 18 residues. Looked up from germline, CDR1 is KGHSH and CDR2 is LQKENI. Trimming at V came to 3 bases and at J to 4 bases, leaving 7 bases not matched to a gene. CDR3 DNA sequence: TGTGCCAGCTCACCCCCGGGACTAGCGGGAGGGCCTCCAGATACGCAGTATTTT. Its protein is CASSPPGLAGGPPDTQYF.

In DNA, the CDR3 is TGTGCCTGGAACCGGGACAGGGGTGAAAAACTGTTTTTT. Translation: CAWNRDRGEKLFF. V usage is TRBV30 and J usage is TRBJ1-4; 10 bases agree with TRBD1. The junction had 3 bases not matched to a gene; V was cut back by 4 bases and J by 7 bases. The CDR3 spans 13 residues. Germline assignment: CDR1 GTSNPN and CDR2 SVGIG (reference sequence). Combining the CDR3 with reference TRBV30 and TRBJ1-4 gives the whole variable domain SQTIHQWPATLVQPVGSPLSLECTVEGTSNPNLYWYRQAAGRGLQLLFYSVGIGQISSEVPQNLSASRPQDRQFILSSKKLLLSDSGFYLCAWNRDRGEKLFFGSGTQLSVL.

This sequence joins TRBV6-1 and TRBJ1-1, with TRBD1 as a possible D gene (5 bases). CDR1 is MNHNS, CDR2 SASEGT, per germline. The CDR3 is 11 amino acids. V lost 3 bases to trimming and J lost 11 bases, with 10 bases between them. In DNA, the CDR3 is TGTGCCAGCAGTGAGATGGGGGAGGCTTTCTTT. This codes for CASSEMGEAFF.

This clone was recorded only once. CDR3 in DNA: TGTGCCATCAGTGCCGCCCCTATCACAGATACGCAGTATTTT. It is translated as CAISAAPITDTQYF. The genes are TRBV10-3 and TRBJ2-3; D gene unclear. CDR3 length: 14 residues. The V end was cut by 4 bases, the J end by 2 bases, with 10 bases between. From germline, CDR1 is ENHRY and CDR2 SYGVKD.

The genes are TRBV15 and TRBJ2-7, with TRBD2 matching over 8 bases. This CDR3 has 19 residues. Germline V CDR1 and CDR2: LNHNV, YYDKDF (reference sequence). J lost 0 bases, V lost 3 bases, and 16 bases had no gene match. The CDR3 region is CATSSGQWGGGRSSYEQYF. For the CDR3, the DNA is TGTGCCACCAGCAGCGGACAGTGGGGCGGCGGGAGGAGCTCCTACGAGCAGTACTTC.

This chain joins TRBV11-2 and TRBJ1-6, with TRBD1 identical over 7 bases. Germline-derived CDR1 and CDR2 are SGHAT and FQNNGV. V was pared by 4 bases and J by 3 bases, with 6 bases of the junction left unmatched. The CDR3 is made up of 16 amino acids. CDR3 sequence (DNA): TGTGCCAGCAGCTCGACAGGGAAAAGCTATAATTCACCCCTCCACTTT. Translating gives CASSSTGKSYNSPLHF.

CDR3 sequence (DNA): TGCGCCAGCAGCTTGGCCTCGGGGGGAGCAGAAAAACTGTTTTTT. Translation gives CASSLASGGAEKLFF. This rearrangement joins TRBV5-1 to TRBJ1-4, with a possible D match to TRBD1 (5 bases). The CDR3 extends over 15 amino acids. Germline loops: CDR1 SGHRS, CDR2 YFSETQ. Trimming cost V 0 bases and J 8 bases, with 14 bases left between them.

V gene TRBV7-9 combines with J gene TRBJ2-7, with 7 positions matching TRBD2. The CDR3 extends over 14 amino acids. CDR1 and CDR2 from the germline V gene are SEHNR and FQNEAQ (reference sequence). Trimming cost V 1 base and J 7 bases; bases outside gene matches: 7. The CDR3: CASSLVAGTKEQYF. In DNA form, the CDR3 reads TGTGCCAGCAGCTTAGTGGCAGGGACTAAAGAGCAGTACTTC.

J is TRBJ2-1 and V is TRBV10-3; TRBD2 aligns across 7 bases. The CDR3 is 18 amino acids. The V gene end was trimmed by 2 bases and the J gene end by 0 bases; junction bases not matched to a gene: 10. Per the germline V gene, CDR1 is ENHRY and CDR2 is SYGVKD. CDR3 protein: CAISERWRETHSYNEQFF. Here the CDR3 DNA reads TGTGCCATCAGTGAGAGGTGGCGGGAGACCCACTCCTACAATGAGCAGTTCTTC.

This chain uses TRBV7-2 with TRBJ1-2, with a weak D call TRBD1 (5 bases). V was pared by 5 bases and J by 0 bases, with 16 bases between. The CDR3 has 16 residues. From germline, CDR1 is SGHTA and CDR2 FQGNSA. Here the CDR3 reads CASSESGGRTNYGYTF. CDR3 bases: TGTGCCAGCAGCGAATCGGGGGGAAGGACTAACTATGGCTACACCTTC.

The rearrangement joins TRBV28 to TRBJ1-2; weak D call: TRBD1 (5 bases). V lost 5 bases to trimming and J lost 5 bases, with 12 bases between them. The CDR3 has 13 residues. Germline loops: CDR1 MDHEN, CDR2 SYDVKM. CDR3 loop: CASSGGAGYGYTF. Written as DNA, the CDR3 is TGTGCCAGCAGTGGAGGGGCAGGATATGGCTACACCTTC.

This sequence joins TRBV3-1 (or the pseudogene TRBV3-2) and TRBJ2-7; 7 bases are shared with TRBD2. Germline V gene sequence: CDR1 LGHDT, CDR2 YNNKEL (reference sequence). This CDR3 region has 15 residues. V was clipped by 1 base and J by 2 bases; unmatched bases: 5. CDR3 loop: CASSQAGGSTYEQYF. CDR3 sequence (DNA): TGTGCCAGCAGCCAAGCCGGGGGGTCGACCTACGAGCAGTACTTC.

The V call is TRBV12-2, the J call TRBJ2-3; the D call of TRBD2 is as the table states it, not checked on the DNA. TRBV12-2 is shown as a pseudogene. This CDR3 has 17 residues. Here the CDR3 DNA reads TGTGCAAGTCGCTTGTCGATTAGTCCCCCGAGCACAGATACGCAGTATTTT. Amino acid sequence: CASRLSISPPSTDTQYF.

This rearrangement joins TRBV4-1 to TRBJ2-5, with 7 bases matching TRBD2. Germline V gene lookup returns CDR1 MGHRA and CDR2 YSYEKL. The junction had 9 bases not matched to a gene; V was cut back by 3 bases and J by 5 bases. The CDR3 contains 15 residues. The CDR3 DNA follows: TGCGCCAGCAGCCAGAGATCGGGGGGAGGGGAGACCCAGTACTTC. It yields the protein CASSQRSGGGETQYF.

The chain links TRBV30 to TRBJ1-4, with 9 nucleotides matching TRBD1. Trimming removed 0 bases from V and 7 bases from J; junction bases left unmatched: 3. Germline lookup yields CDR1 GTSNPN and CDR2 SVGIG (reference sequence). This CDR3 region has 14 residues. In nucleotides, the CDR3 is TGTGCCTGGAGTGTACAGGGGGCGGTTGAAAAACTGTTTTTT. Its translation is CAWSVQGAVEKLFF.

V usage is TRBV4-1 and J usage is TRBJ2-7; D possibly corresponds to TRBD1 (5 bases). In germline, CDR1 is MGHRA, CDR2 YSYEKL. V was pared by 5 bases and J by 5 bases, with 16 bases between. The CDR3 consists of 14 residues. CDR3 in DNA: TGCGCCAGCAGCGTGAATGGGGCCGGCGACGAGCAGTACTTC. It encodes CASSVNGAGDEQYF.